This TCR beta chain was profiled in a study of T cell responses to AZD1222 COVID-19 vaccine. There are 15 residues in the CDR3. V dropped 0 bases and J dropped 9 bases, with 15 bases sitting between them. Germline V gene lookup returns CDR1 SGHAT and CDR2 FQNNGV. Study results and limitations: Spike-specific TCR depth and breadth grew after two AZD1222 doses. Baseline testing showed seropositivity in only five or six AZD1222 recipients. Clonal diversity was possibly underestimated; the donors were predominantly white British and more often female.

The protocol was immunoSEQ multiplex PCR, while the TCRdb copy is restricted to in-frame clones and leaves out a portion. Of around 160,000 clones listed, around four fifths are singletons. A remark on this clone: What it binds is unknown.

The source material was peripheral blood, sampled on day 0 of MenACWY control vaccination. This rearrangement joins TRBV11-2 to TRBJ2-1, with no clear D. The sequence came from an adult in good health. The CDR3 DNA is TGTGCCAGCAGCTTAGAGGCCGATCGATATGTTGAGCAGTTCTTC. This translates into CASSLEADRYVEQFF. The full variable domain, its missing parts supplied by reference TRBV11-2 and TRBJ2-1, is EAGVAQSPRYKIIEKRQSVAFWCNPISGHATLYWYQQILGQGPKLLIQFQNNGVVDDSQLPKDRFSAERLKGVDSTLKIQPAKLEDSAVYLCASSLEADRYVEQFFGPGTRLTVL.